These 30 T cell receptor beta chains were all obtained from the same sample, sequenced in a study of shared clonotypes between healthy human individuals. The repertoire was sequenced with immunoSEQ multiplex PCR; TCRdb's copy has only in-frame clones and lacks some. This table holds about 2.4 million clones, approximately 93% found once. The specimen was naive CD4+ T cells from PBMCs. Sample subset: CD45RA+ positively selected. These receptor sequences come from a man between 18 and 29 years old in good health. Some clones in this sample may be carry-over from other donors' samples.

The V and J genes are TRBV7-9 and TRBJ2-7, with no clear D. Trimming shortened V by 8 bases and J by 3 bases, and 17 bases separated the two germline ends. CDR1 and CDR2 from the germline V gene are SEHNR and FQNEAQ (reference sequence). The CDR3 totals 14 residues. The CDR3 bases are TGTGCCAGCGGACGGTACTCTCTGGACTACGAGCAGTACTTC. Protein sequence: CASGRYSLDYEQYF.

This chain joins TRBV6-5 and TRBJ1-2; no clear D. Germline values: CDR1 MNHEY, CDR2 SVGAGI. Deletions cut 1 base from V and 0 bases from J, with 9 bases between. The CDR3 totals 15 residues. Here the CDR3 DNA reads TGTGCCAGCAGTTACTTATGGGCTGCTAACTATGGCTACACCTTC. Translation gives CASSYLWAANYGYTF.

The chain is built from TRBV30 and TRBJ2-7; 9 bases match TRBD1. Losses at the gene ends were 5 bases for V and 5 bases for J; bases not matched to a gene: 13. Germline values: CDR1 GTSNPN, CDR2 SVGIG (reference sequence). There are 15 residues in the CDR3. The DNA of the CDR3 is TGTGCCTGGGCTAAACCGGGACAGGGAAGCCACGAGCAGTACTTC. It is translated as CAWAKPGQGSHEQYF.

The chain recombines TRBV5-1 with TRBJ2-5; possibly TRBD1 or TRBD2 for D (5 bases each). The CDR3 sequence is 14 residues long. Germline V CDR1 and CDR2: SGHRS, YFSETQ. The V end was cut by 4 bases, the J end by 7 bases, with 17 bases between. The chain's CDR3 is CASSVAGTEATQYF. CDR3 in DNA: TGCGCCAGCAGCGTAGCCGGGACGGAGGCGACCCAGTACTTC.

This clone came up once. The genes are TRBV4-3 and TRBJ1-1; tentative D call: TRBD1 (5 bases). Trimming cost V 0 bases and J 0 bases, with 14 bases left between them. From germline, CDR1 is LGHNA and CDR2 YSLEER. There are 17 residues in the CDR3. CDR3 residues: CASSQDWTGGMNTEAFF. For the CDR3, the DNA is TGCGCCAGCAGCCAAGATTGGACCGGGGGGATGAACACTGAAGCTTTCTTT.

V and J are TRBV9 and TRBJ1-1, with D maybe TRBD1 (5 bases). Looked up from germline, CDR1 is SGDLS and CDR2 is YYNGEE. V shed 0 bases and J shed 1 base, with 7 bases lying between them. CDR3 size: 14 residues. The CDR3 spells CASSVAGRNTEAFF. CDR3 in DNA: TGTGCCAGCAGCGTAGCGGGACGGAACACTGAAGCTTTCTTT. Using reference TRBV9 and TRBJ1-1 for the parts outside the CDR3, the full variable domain is DSGVTQTPKHLITATGQRVTLRCSPRSGDLSVYWYQQSLDQGLQFLIQYYNGEERAKGNILERFSAQQFPDLHSELNLSSLELGDSALYFCASSVAGRNTEAFFGQGTRLTVV.

The J gene is TRBJ1-2, the V gene TRBV28; tentative D call: TRBD1 (5 bases). The CDR3 is 16 amino acids. The ends were cut back, 7 bases at V and 4 bases at J, with 22 bases in the middle. CDR1 is MDHEN and CDR2 is SYDVKM in the germline V gene. The CDR3 region is CASTPSLPGTAYGYTF. CDR3 DNA sequence: TGTGCCAGCACCCCGAGCCTGCCCGGGACGGCCTATGGCTACACCTTC.

V usage is TRBV29-1 and J usage is TRBJ2-1; perhaps TRBD1 as D (6 bases). Germline V gives CDR1 SQVTM, CDR2 ANQGSEA. The length of the CDR3 is 12 residues. Between the trimmed V and J ends, which lost 8 bases and 4 bases, there was a span of 12 bases. CDR3 protein: CSIDRRYNEQFF. The CDR3 region has the DNA TGCAGCATAGACAGGAGATACAATGAGCAGTTCTTC.

This chain links TRBV5-1 with TRBJ2-7; 9 nucleotides match TRBD2. The CDR3 spans 17 residues. V lost 2 bases and J lost 4; bases outside the gene matches: 13. Germline CDR1 is SGHRS and CDR2 is YFSETQ. This chain's CDR3 is CASSFTLRGRAVYEQYF. The CDR3 bases are TGCGCCAGCAGCTTCACCCTTCGCGGGAGGGCCGTATACGAGCAGTACTTC.

The chain uses TRBV5-6 and TRBJ2-5; the D is unclear. The CDR3 sequence is 12 residues long. V was clipped by 0 bases and J by 7 bases, with 7 bases between them. CDR1 is SGHDT and CDR2 is YYEEEE in the germline V gene. This CDR3 is CASSLAPGTQYF. The CDR3 bases are TGTGCCAGCAGCTTGGCCCCTGGGACCCAGTACTTC.

V usage is TRBV5-6 and J usage is TRBJ1-1, with D perhaps TRBD1 (6 bases). The ends were cut back, 2 bases at V and 1 base at J, with 9 bases in the middle. CDR1 SGHDT and CDR2 YYEEEE come from the germline V gene. The CDR3 runs 14 residues. The CDR3 nucleotides read TGTGCCAGCAGCTTCGGGACACCGAACACTGAAGCTTTCTTT. Its protein is CASSFGTPNTEAFF.

V usage is TRBV28 and J usage is TRBJ2-5, with D maybe TRBD1 (6 bases). CDR1 is MDHEN, CDR2 SYDVKM, per germline. V dropped 10 bases and J dropped 4 bases, with 25 bases sitting between them. CDR3 length: 16 amino acids. CDR3 in amino acids: CATSVLIGGTGETQYF. The CDR3 nucleotides read TGTGCCACCTCAGTTTTAATAGGGGGAACGGGAGAGACCCAGTACTTC.

About this clone itself: This sample also contains other DNA sequences that code for the same CDR3. The chain carries TRBV28 and TRBJ2-7, with 9 bases matching TRBD1. V lost 4 bases to trimming and J lost 5 bases; unmatched junction nucleotides: 6. CDR3 size: 14 residues. CDR1 is MDHEN, CDR2 SYDVKM, per germline. The DNA of the CDR3 is TGTGCCAGCAGTTCCCCGGGACAGGGAGACGAGCAGTACTTC. The encoded protein is CASSSPGQGDEQYF.

The chain has TRBV5-7 and TRBJ2-7; the D gene is possibly TRBD2 (6 bases). TRBV5-7 falls under the ORF class, with uncertain function. The V end lost 0 bases, the J end lost 7 bases, and 14 bases lay between the germline ends. CDR3 size: 14 residues. CDR3 sequence: CASSLGEAEGEQYF. CDR3 coding DNA: TGTGCCAGCAGCTTGGGGGAGGCCGAGGGGGAGCAGTACTTC.

This chain links TRBV29-1 with TRBJ2-5; tentative D call: TRBD2 (5 bases). Germline V CDR1 and CDR2: SQVTM, ANQGSEA. V was trimmed by 4 bases and J by 8 bases, leaving 14 bases between them. The CDR3 spans 12 residues. CDR3 sequence (DNA): TGCAGCGTTGTAGAGGGTTCGGAAACCCAGTACTTC. This codes for CSVVEGSETQYF.

This clone turned up a few times. The same CDR3 is also encoded by other DNA sequences in this sample. V usage is TRBV27 and J usage is TRBJ2-3; D call uncertain. The CDR3 is made up of 12 amino acids. Germline V gene data show CDR1 as MNHEY and CDR2 as SMNVEV (reference sequence). V was trimmed by 3 bases and J by 1 base, leaving 2 bases between them. The CDR3 nucleotides read TGTGCCAGCAGTTTGGGCACAGATACGCAGTATTTT. It specifies CASSLGTDTQYF.

The table lists this clone with a count of one. The chain couples TRBV5-1 to TRBJ2-7; 10 bases line up with TRBD2. CDR1 and CDR2 from the germline V gene are SGHRS and YFSETQ. The CDR3 sequence is 17 residues long. The V segment lost 0 bases and the J segment 0 bases; nucleotides outside the gene matches: 6. DNA for the CDR3: TGCGCCAGCAGCTTGGTGGCTAGCGGGAGTTACTCCTACGAGCAGTACTTC. It yields the protein CASSLVASGSYSYEQYF.

The chain uses TRBV4-2 and TRBJ1-1, with 9 bases fitting TRBD1. The CDR3 runs to 15 residues. V lost 1 base, J lost 4 bases, and 4 bases stayed unmatched. Germline CDR1 reads LGHNA; CDR2 reads YNFKEQ. The CDR3 DNA reads as TGTGCCAGCAGCCAAGGGACAGGGGTTTCCACTGAAGCTTTCTTT. Protein sequence: CASSQGTGVSTEAFF.

The V gene is TRBV4-2, the J gene TRBJ1-4; D is unresolved. The CDR3 runs to 13 residues. V was cut by 1 base and J by 3 bases, with 3 bases left in between. The germline CDR1 and CDR2 sequences are LGHNA and YNFKEQ. The CDR3 spells CASSQGPNEKLFF. The CDR3 DNA follows: TGTGCCAGCAGCCAAGGACCTAATGAAAAACTGTTTTTT.

The V call is TRBV2, the J call TRBJ2-3; D gene uncertain. From germline, CDR1 is SNHLY and CDR2 FYNNEI. V dropped 5 bases and J dropped 2 bases, with 5 bases sitting between them. The CDR3 contains 12 residues. The CDR3 protein is CASSQNTDTQYF. CDR3 DNA: TGTGCCAGCAGTCAGAACACAGATACGCAGTATTTT.

The chain is built from TRBV19 and TRBJ2-4, with D tentatively TRBD2 (6 bases). Trimming removed 10 bases at V and 3 bases at J, with 16 bases between. This CDR3 is built from 14 residues. Germline CDR1 and CDR2: LNHDA and SQIVND (reference sequence). DNA of the CDR3: TGTGCCACCTCCCTCCGGGGGAACAAAAACATTCAGTACTTC. Protein sequence: CATSLRGNKNIQYF.

The V call is TRBV11-3, the J call TRBJ2-3; 11 bases are a match to TRBD2. Germline CDR1 is SGHNT and CDR2 is YENEEA. The V and J ends lost 4 bases and 4 bases, in that order; junction bases with no gene match: 4. The CDR3 sequence is 15 residues long. Here the CDR3 reads CASSSSGGRSDTQYF. In DNA, the CDR3 is TGTGCCAGCAGCTCTAGCGGGGGGCGATCAGATACGCAGTATTTT. The complete variable domain, with remaining parts taken from reference TRBV11-3 and TRBJ2-3, reads EAGVVQSPRYKIIEKKQPVAFWCNPISGHNTLYWYLQNLGQGPELLIRYENEEAVDDSQLPKDRFSAERLKGVDSTLKIQPAELGDSAVYLCASSSSGGRSDTQYFGPGTRLTVL.

In DNA form, the CDR3 reads TGTGCCAGCAGTTTAAAAACATCCGGTCTCCGGACTCTCCTCTCCTACGAGCAGTACTTC. Protein product: CASSLKTSGLRTLLSYEQYF. The chain has TRBV28 and TRBJ2-7, with a possible D match to TRBD2 (5 bases). The germline V gene encodes CDR1 MDHEN and CDR2 SYDVKM. V was trimmed by 2 bases and J by 0 bases, leaving 26 bases between them. The CDR3 totals 20 residues.

V gene TRBV11-2 combines with J gene TRBJ2-7; D is unresolved. The germline V gene encodes CDR1 SGHAT and CDR2 FQNNGV. The ends were cut back, 11 bases at V and 2 bases at J, with 13 bases in the middle. The CDR3 loop spans 12 amino acids. This CDR3 reads CASLDNTYEQYF. The CDR3 coding sequence is TGTGCCTCCCTAGACAACACCTACGAGCAGTACTTC.

Here the CDR3 DNA reads TGCAGCGTTCTCAGGGCCTATGGCTACACCTTC. Protein: CSVLRAYGYTF. The chain joins TRBV29-1 to TRBJ1-2, with D perhaps TRBD1 (5 bases). Trimming pared 5 bases from V and 4 bases from J, leaving 8 bases between. There are 11 residues in the CDR3. From germline, CDR1 is SQVTM and CDR2 ANQGSEA.

The genes are TRBV6-5 and TRBJ2-6, with D hard to call. Germline assignment: CDR1 MNHEY and CDR2 SVGAGI. V was cut by 5 bases and J by 1 base, with 9 bases left in between. This CDR3 is 15 amino acids long. DNA of the CDR3: TGTGCCAGCAGTATCGTGGGGTCTGGGGCCAACGTCCTGACTTTC. The encoded protein is CASSIVGSGANVLTF.

This clone was seen a few times. The rearrangement uses TRBV7-8 and TRBJ1-5; no reliable D call. Per germline, CDR1 SGHVS and CDR2 FQNEAQ. The V end lost 5 bases, the J end lost 4 bases, and 6 bases lay between the germline ends. This CDR3 spans 12 amino acids. The CDR3 DNA reads TGTGCCAGCAGCGAGCTGAATCAGCCCCAGCATTTT. The encoded protein is CASSELNQPQHF.

This clone was detected once. The J gene is TRBJ2-1, the V gene TRBV15, with D perhaps being TRBD1 or TRBD2 (6 bases each). Germline-derived CDR1 and CDR2 are LNHNV and YYDKDF (reference sequence). V dropped 6 bases and J dropped 10 bases, with 13 bases sitting between them. The CDR3 is made up of 12 amino acids. The CDR3 sequence is CATRGGSGEQFF. The CDR3 bases are TGTGCCACCAGAGGGGGGTCTGGCGAGCAGTTCTTC.

For this clone: At the DNA level, this CDR3 is encoded by other sequences in the same sample as well. The V gene is TRBV11-2, the J gene TRBJ2-3; D is uncertain. Trimming pared 0 bases from V and 4 bases from J, leaving 8 bases between. The CDR3 has 14 amino acids. Germline V gene sequence: CDR1 SGHAT, CDR2 FQNNGV. The CDR3 protein is CASSLDRVADTQYF. Written as DNA, the CDR3 is TGTGCCAGCAGCTTAGATAGGGTAGCAGATACGCAGTATTTT.

The chain recombines TRBV28 with TRBJ2-1, with 7 bases aligning to TRBD2. With 4 bases clipped from V and 1 base from J, the junction kept 16 bases outside the gene matches. Per germline, CDR1 MDHEN and CDR2 SYDVKM. The CDR3 totals 19 residues. CDR3 nucleotide sequence: TGTGCCAGCAGTTCGCCGACCCCGCTTCGCGGGAGTTCCTACAATGAGCAGTTCTTC. Protein product: CASSSPTPLRGSSYNEQFF.